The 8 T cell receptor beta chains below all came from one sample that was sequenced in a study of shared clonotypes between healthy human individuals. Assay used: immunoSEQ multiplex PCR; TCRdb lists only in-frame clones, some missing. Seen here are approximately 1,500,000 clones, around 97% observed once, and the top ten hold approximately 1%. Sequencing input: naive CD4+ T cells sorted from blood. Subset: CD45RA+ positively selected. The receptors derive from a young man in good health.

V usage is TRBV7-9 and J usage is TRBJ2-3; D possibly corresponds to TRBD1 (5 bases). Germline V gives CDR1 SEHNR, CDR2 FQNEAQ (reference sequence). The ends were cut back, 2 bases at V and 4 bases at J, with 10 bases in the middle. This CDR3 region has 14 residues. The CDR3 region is CASSLIAGSDTQYF. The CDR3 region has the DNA TGTGCCAGCAGCTTAATTGCAGGGTCAGATACGCAGTATTTT.

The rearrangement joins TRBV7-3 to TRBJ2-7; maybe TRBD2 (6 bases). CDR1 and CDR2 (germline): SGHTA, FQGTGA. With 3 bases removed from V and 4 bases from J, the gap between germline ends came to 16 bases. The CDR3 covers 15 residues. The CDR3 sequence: CASSFGVADIYEQYF. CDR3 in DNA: TGTGCCAGCAGCTTTGGGGTAGCGGACATTTACGAGCAGTACTTC. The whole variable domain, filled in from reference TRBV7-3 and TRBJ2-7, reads GAGVSQTPSNKVTEKGKYVELRCDPISGHTALYWYRQSLGQGPEFLIYFQGTGAADDSGLPNDRFFAVRPEGSVSTLKIQRTERGDSAVYLCASSFGVADIYEQYFGPGTRLTVT.

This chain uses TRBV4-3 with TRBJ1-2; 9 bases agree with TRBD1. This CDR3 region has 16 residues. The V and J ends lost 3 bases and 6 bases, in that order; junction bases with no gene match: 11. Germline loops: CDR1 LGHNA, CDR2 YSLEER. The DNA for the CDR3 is TGCGCCAGCAGCCAGGGGACAGGGTTTAACTTCAATGGCTACACCTTC. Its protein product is CASSQGTGFNFNGYTF.

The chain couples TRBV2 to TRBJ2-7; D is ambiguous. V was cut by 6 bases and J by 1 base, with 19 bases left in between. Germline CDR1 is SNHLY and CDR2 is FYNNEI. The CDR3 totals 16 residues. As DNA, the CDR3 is TGTGCCAGCAGAAAGCGCATGGGGATGAATTCCTACGAGCAGTACTTC. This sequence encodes CASRKRMGMNSYEQYF.

CDR3 residues: CASRGLASNEQFF. In DNA, the CDR3 is TGTGCCAGCCGGGGACTAGCGTCCAATGAGCAGTTCTTC. J is TRBJ2-1 and V is TRBV27; 10 positions agree with TRBD2. The germline CDR1 and CDR2 sequences are MNHEY and SMNVEV (reference sequence). The CDR3 has 13 residues. With V trimmed by 8 bases and J by 6 bases, 4 bases remained unmatched.

The CDR3 here is CASSRSGTGNTGELFF. For the CDR3, the DNA is TGTGCCAGCAGTAGATCCGGGACGGGGAACACCGGGGAGCTGTTTTTT. The V call is TRBV27, the J call TRBJ2-2; D tentatively fits TRBD1 or TRBD2 (5 bases each). The CDR3 runs to 16 residues. Germline V CDR1 and CDR2: MNHEY, SMNVEV (reference sequence). V was clipped by 5 bases and J by 1 base, with 14 bases between them.

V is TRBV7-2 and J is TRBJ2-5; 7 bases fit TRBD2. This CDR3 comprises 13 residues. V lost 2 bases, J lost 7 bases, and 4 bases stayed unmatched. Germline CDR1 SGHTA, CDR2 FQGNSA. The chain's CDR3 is CASSLIREGTQYF. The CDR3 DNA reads TGTGCCAGCAGCTTAATCAGGGAGGGGACCCAGTACTTC. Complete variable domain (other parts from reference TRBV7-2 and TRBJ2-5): GAGVSQSPSNKVTEKGKDVELRCDPISGHTALYWYRQSLGQGLEFLIYFQGNSAPDKSGLPSDRFSAERTGGSVSTLTIQRTQQEDSAVYLCASSLIREGTQYFGPGTRLLVL.

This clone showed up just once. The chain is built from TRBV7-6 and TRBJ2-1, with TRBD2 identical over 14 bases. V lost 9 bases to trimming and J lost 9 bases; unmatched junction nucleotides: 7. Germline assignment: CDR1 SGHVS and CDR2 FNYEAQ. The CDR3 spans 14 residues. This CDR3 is CASRGLAGVGEQFF. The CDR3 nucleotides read TGTGCCAGTCGGGGACTAGCGGGAGTTGGTGAGCAGTTCTTC.